Listed below are T cell receptor beta chains from one sample, sequenced in a study of blood T cell repertoires in COVID-19. TCRdb keeps only in-frame clones here, not all; method: immunoSEQ multiplex PCR. The sample has 250,000 to 350,000 clones, around 90% seen once. Sequencing used peripheral blood. All receptors derive from a woman aged 45-65 years with COVID-19, enrolled during active disease. The CDR3 runs from the conserved cysteine through the conserved F or W. Fields, in order: CDR3 protein, CDR3 DNA, clone size, J gene, D gene, V gene. The D gene is left open where the match is weak. Size values are once, few and many counts, or a class for expanded clones, and some rows have none.

CDR3: CASSFVAGVDTGELFF
DNA: TGTGCCAGCAGCTTCGTAGCGGGAGTTGACACCGGGGAGCTGTTTTTT
size: .
J: TRBJ2-2
D: TRBD2
V: TRBV11-2

CDR3: CASSPRTANGEQYF
DNA: TGTGCCAGCAGCCCGAGGACTGCCAACGGGGAGCAGTACTTC
size: .
J: TRBJ2-7
D: .
V: TRBV9

CDR3: CASSRGTSGSFYEQYF
DNA: TGTGCCAGCAGCCGGGGGACTAGCGGGAGTTTCTACGAGCAGTACTTC
size: .
J: TRBJ2-7
D: TRBD2
V: TRBV4-2

CDR3: CASSQGLEYEQYF
DNA: TGTGCCAGCAGCCAAGGACTCGAATACGAGCAGTACTTC
size: .
J: TRBJ2-7
D: .
V: TRBV7-2

CDR3: CASSHPSGGNEQFF
DNA: TGTGCCAGCAGCCACCCCTCGGGAGGCAATGAGCAGTTCTTC
size: .
J: TRBJ2-1
D: TRBD2
V: TRBV3-1/TRBV3-2

CDR3: CASSMDRPDYNEQFF
DNA: TGTGCCAGTAGTATGGACAGGCCGGACTACAATGAGCAGTTCTTC
size: .
J: TRBJ2-1
D: TRBD1
V: TRBV19

CDR3: CASNLASLRGETQYF
DNA: TGCGCCAGCAACCTAGCTAGCCTTCGAGGGGAGACCCAGTACTTC
size: .
J: TRBJ2-5
D: .
V: TRBV5-1

CDR3: CASSLARGRGGEQFF
DNA: TGTGCCAGCAGCTTAGCGCGCGGCCGCGGGGGGGAGCAGTTCTTC
size: .
J: TRBJ2-1
D: TRBD2
V: TRBV7-2

CDR3: CASSPLPGHRSTHEQFF
DNA: TGTGCCAGCAGTCCGCTACCGGGACACCGAAGCACCCATGAGCAGTTCTTC
size: .
J: TRBJ2-1
D: .
V: TRBV6-6

CDR3: CASSSFREGGNQPQHF
DNA: TGTGCCAGCAGCTCCTTCCGCGAGGGTGGCAATCAGCCCCAGCATTTT
size: .
J: TRBJ1-5
D: .
V: TRBV11-3

CDR3: CASSDSFGRALDEQFF
DNA: TGTGCCAGCAGTGACTCGTTCGGGAGGGCCCTCGATGAGCAGTTCTTC
size: once
J: TRBJ2-1
D: TRBD2
V: TRBV6-4

CDR3: CASSLGTTYNYGYTF
DNA: TGTGCCAGCAGCTTAGGGACAACCTATAACTATGGCTACACCTTC
size: .
J: TRBJ1-2
D: .
V: TRBV5-6

CDR3: CASSRRQATYNEQFF
DNA: TGTGCCAGCAGCCGCAGACAGGCGACCTACAATGAGCAGTTCTTC
size: .
J: TRBJ2-1
D: .
V: TRBV7-9

CDR3: CASSGTGDPHGYTF
DNA: TGTGCCAGCAGCGGGACAGGGGACCCCCATGGCTACACCTTC
size: .
J: TRBJ1-2
D: TRBD1
V: TRBV7-2

CDR3: CASSTGLAGGGGELFF
DNA: TGTGCCAGCAGCACGGGACTAGCGGGAGGAGGCGGGGAGCTGTTTTTT
size: .
J: TRBJ2-2
D: TRBD2
V: TRBV5-5

CDR3: CASSVPGSATNEKLFF
DNA: TGTGCCAGCAGCGTCCCGGGGTCAGCAACTAATGAAAAACTGTTTTTT
size: .
J: TRBJ1-4
D: .
V: TRBV4-2

CDR3: CASSKDIVYGYTF
DNA: TGTGCCAGCAGTAAGGACATCGTATATGGCTACACCTTC
size: few
J: TRBJ1-2
D: .
V: TRBV6-5

CDR3: CASSSRIGLGGGEQYF
DNA: TGTGCCAGCAGTTCCCGAATTGGTTTAGGGGGCGGCGAGCAGTACTTC
size: .
J: TRBJ2-7
D: TRBD1
V: TRBV27

CDR3: CASSELTVLPQHF
DNA: TGCGCCAGCAGTGAGTTGACAGTCTTGCCCCAGCATTTT
size: .
J: TRBJ1-5
D: .
V: TRBV10-2

CDR3: CASSPSQNSGNTIYF
DNA: TGTGCCAGCTCACCGTCCCAGAACTCTGGAAACACCATATATTTT
size: .
J: TRBJ1-3
D: .
V: TRBV18

CDR3: CASSRYRERNTEAFF
DNA: TGCGCCAGCAGCAGATACAGGGAGCGGAACACTGAAGCTTTCTTT
size: .
J: TRBJ1-1
D: .
V: TRBV5-1

CDR3: CASSPPPGNTEAFF
DNA: TGTGCCAGCTCACCACCTCCAGGAAACACTGAAGCTTTCTTT
size: .
J: TRBJ1-1
D: .
V: TRBV18

CDR3: CASSSFSEQYF
DNA: TGTGCCAGCAGTTCCTTTAGCGAGCAGTACTTC
size: .
J: TRBJ2-7
D: .
V: TRBV6-5

CDR3: CASSPTSGSPYEQYF
DNA: TGCGCCAGCAGCCCCACTAGCGGGAGTCCCTACGAGCAGTACTTC
size: .
J: TRBJ2-7
D: TRBD2
V: TRBV4-1

CDR3: CASNGLAGSYEQYF
DNA: TGCGCCAGCAATGGACTAGCGGGATCCTACGAGCAGTACTTC
size: .
J: TRBJ2-7
D: TRBD2
V: TRBV10-1

CDR3: CASSLTGEQYF
DNA: TGTGCCAGCAGCTTAACGGGTGAGCAGTACTTC
size: once
J: TRBJ2-7
D: .
V: TRBV11-2

CDR3: CASSLQGLDTGELFF
DNA: TGTGCCAGCAGCTTACAGGGGTTGGACACCGGGGAGCTGTTTTTT
size: .
J: TRBJ2-2
D: TRBD1
V: TRBV5-6

CDR3: CASSWGQGQFF
DNA: TGTGCCAGCAGTTGGGGACAGGGGCAGTTCTTC
size: .
J: TRBJ2-1
D: TRBD1
V: TRBV6-2/TRBV6-3

CDR3: CAIRDRGGNTQYF
DNA: TGTGCCATTCGGGACAGGGGAGGAAATACGCAGTATTTT
size: .
J: TRBJ2-3
D: TRBD1
V: TRBV2

CDR3: CATGQGIYEQFF
DNA: TGTGCCACGGGACAGGGAATTTATGAGCAGTTCTTC
size: .
J: TRBJ2-1
D: TRBD1
V: TRBV24-1

CDR3: CASSRYSGTGEGYTF
DNA: TGTGCCAGCAGCCGCTACTCCGGGACAGGTGAGGGCTACACCTTC
size: .
J: TRBJ1-2
D: TRBD1
V: TRBV5-5

CDR3: CASSEQATREAFF
DNA: TGTGCCAGCAGTGAACAAGCGACGAGGGAAGCTTTCTTT
size: .
J: TRBJ1-1
D: .
V: TRBV2

CDR3: CSVTWTAYGYTF
DNA: TGCAGCGTTACCTGGACAGCGTATGGCTACACCTTC
size: few
J: TRBJ1-2
D: .
V: TRBV29-1

CDR3: CASSTGYSNQPQHF
DNA: TGTGCCAGCTCAACAGGTTATAGCAATCAGCCCCAGCATTTT
size: .
J: TRBJ1-5
D: .
V: TRBV18

CDR3: CASSYYLAGGGKTGELFF
DNA: TGTGCCAGCAGTTACTACCTTGCGGGAGGGGGGAAGACCGGGGAGCTGTTTTTT
size: .
J: TRBJ2-2
D: TRBD2
V: TRBV6-2/TRBV6-3

CDR3: CASSISPAGFPEAFF
DNA: TGTGCCAGTAGTATATCGCCGGCAGGGTTCCCTGAAGCTTTCTTT
size: .
J: TRBJ1-1
D: .
V: TRBV19

CDR3: CASSLVYRLNTEAFF
DNA: TGTGCCAGCAGCTTAGTATACAGGCTGAACACTGAAGCTTTCTTT
size: .
J: TRBJ1-1
D: .
V: TRBV7-9

CDR3: CASSEDGAGATDTQYF
DNA: TGTGCCAGCAGTGAAGACGGAGCGGGGGCCACAGATACGCAGTATTTT
size: once
J: TRBJ2-3
D: TRBD2
V: TRBV2

CDR3: CASSLLNTGTEAFF
DNA: TGTGCCAGCAGCTTATTAAATACGGGCACTGAAGCTTTCTTT
size: .
J: TRBJ1-1
D: .
V: TRBV7-2

CDR3: CASSPGLSMEYF
DNA: TGTGCCAGCAGCCCGGGACTCTCGATGGAGTACTTC
size: few
J: TRBJ2-7
D: .
V: TRBV14

CDR3: CASSLAIGQLPEAFF
DNA: TGTGCCAGCAGCTTAGCGATAGGACAGCTCCCTGAAGCTTTCTTT
size: .
J: TRBJ1-1
D: .
V: TRBV7-9

CDR3: CASSQLPRTSGSNEQFF
DNA: TGTGCCAGCAGCCAATTGCCACGGACTAGCGGGAGCAATGAGCAGTTCTTC
size: .
J: TRBJ2-1
D: TRBD2
V: TRBV14

CDR3: CASSRLGTSGRAAYEQYF
DNA: TGTGCCAGCAGTCGCCTCGGGACTAGCGGGAGGGCAGCATACGAGCAGTACTTC
size: .
J: TRBJ2-7
D: TRBD2
V: TRBV6-2/TRBV6-3

CDR3: CASSLMQGKYNEQFF
DNA: TGTGCCAGCAGCTTGATGCAGGGGAAGTACAATGAGCAGTTCTTC
size: .
J: TRBJ2-1
D: .
V: TRBV7-2

CDR3: CASSPPGLAGVTDTQYF
DNA: TGTGCCAGCAGCCCACCGGGACTAGCGGGAGTAACAGATACGCAGTATTTT
size: .
J: TRBJ2-3
D: TRBD2
V: TRBV5-8

CDR3: CASSFSSRGAGGSGNEQFF
DNA: TGTGCCAGCAGTTTCTCGTCGCGGGGAGCGGGAGGCTCGGGGAATGAGCAGTTCTTC
size: .
J: TRBJ2-1
D: TRBD2
V: TRBV28

CDR3: CASRASRTANQPQHF
DNA: TGTGCCAGCAGAGCGAGCCGGACAGCGAATCAGCCCCAGCATTTT
size: .
J: TRBJ1-5
D: .
V: TRBV28

CDR3: CASSGLQGASYEQYF
DNA: TGCGCCAGCAGCGGACTACAGGGGGCGTCCTACGAGCAGTACTTC
size: .
J: TRBJ2-7
D: TRBD1
V: TRBV5-1

CDR3: CASSGIRGLFEQYF
DNA: TGTGCCAGCAGTGGTATCAGGGGGCTGTTCGAGCAGTACTTC
size: .
J: TRBJ2-7
D: TRBD1
V: TRBV2

CDR3: CASTLGAGRSYEQYF
DNA: TGTGCCAGCACTTTAGGTGCGGGACGCTCCTACGAGCAGTACTTC
size: .
J: TRBJ2-7
D: .
V: TRBV6-5

CDR3: CASSLQPGGSYNEQFF
DNA: TGTGCCAGCAGCTTACAGCCAGGGGGCTCCTACAATGAGCAGTTCTTC
size: .
J: TRBJ2-1
D: TRBD1
V: TRBV7-3

CDR3: CASSPLSAIAKNIQYF
DNA: TGTGCCAGCTCACCTCTCAGCGCTATAGCCAAAAACATTCAGTACTTC
size: .
J: TRBJ2-4
D: .
V: TRBV18

CDR3: CASTRGQGWGEQYF
DNA: TGTGCCAGCACCCGGGGACAGGGATGGGGCGAGCAGTACTTC
size: .
J: TRBJ2-7
D: TRBD1
V: TRBV6-5

CDR3: CASSQGDREYGYTF
DNA: TGCGCCAGCAGCCAAGGGGACAGGGAGTATGGCTACACCTTC
size: .
J: TRBJ1-2
D: TRBD1
V: TRBV4-1

CDR3: CAWSVGLGYEQYF
DNA: TGTGCCTGGAGTGTGGGACTGGGCTACGAGCAGTACTTC
size: .
J: TRBJ2-7
D: .
V: TRBV30

CDR3: CASSRGEGTSAPGKNIQYF
DNA: TGTGCCAGCAGCCGAGGGGAGGGGACTAGCGCTCCCGGGAAAAACATTCAGTACTTC
size: few
J: TRBJ2-4
D: TRBD2
V: TRBV11-3

CDR3: CASSLTGQGRGRGNQPQHF
DNA: TGTGCCAGCAGTCTCACCGGGCAGGGGAGGGGTAGGGGCAATCAGCCCCAGCATTTT
size: once
J: TRBJ1-5
D: .
V: TRBV27

CDR3: CASSQDLRQGLDSPLHF
DNA: TGCGCCAGCAGCCAAGATCTGCGTCAGGGGCTGGATTCACCCCTCCACTTT
size: few
J: TRBJ1-6
D: .
V: TRBV4-3

CDR3: CASRVASGNNEQFF
DNA: TGTGCCAGTAGGGTCGCTAGCGGGAACAATGAGCAGTTCTTC
size: once
J: TRBJ2-1
D: TRBD2
V: TRBV19